These T cell receptor beta chains were read from a single sample in a study of blood T cell repertoires in COVID-19. This table comes from immunoSEQ multiplex PCR, and its TCRdb copy is limited to in-frame clones, with some not included. The repertoire consists of about 53,000 clones, with 82% occurring once and the leading ten covering 14% to 15%. The sequenced sample was peripheral blood. Receptors were obtained from a human donor in a cohort sampled during active COVID-19. CDR3s include the opening cysteine and the closing phenylalanine or tryptophan.

TRBJ1-5 TRBV18 CASSPAGGPQHF
TRBJ2-7 TRBV9 CASSVAQGPYEQYF
TRBJ2-7 TRBV10-1 CASSEGTGRHYEQYF
TRBJ1-2 TRBV4-3 CASSLQNGGHGYTF
TRBJ2-7 TRBV6-2/TRBV6-3 CASSMGTIYEQYF
TRBJ2-7 TRBV4-3 CASSQDYPGYYEQYF
TRBJ2-7 TRBV6-5 CASSLGQGLLTYEQYF
TRBJ2-5 TRBV29-1 CSVVTAGGGRETQYF
TRBJ2-7 TRBV13 CASSLTRAGEQYF
TRBJ2-1 TRBV9 CASSGASGGAYNEQFF
TRBJ1-1 TRBV7-9 CASSYRQFAEAFF
TRBJ1-2 TRBV2 CASSGTPSRGSNYGYTF
TRBJ2-7 TRBV3-1/TRBV3-2 CASSQEGDRDPNYEQYF
TRBJ2-3 TRBV5-5 CASSPGTGPSDTQYF
TRBJ1-4 TRBV10-3 CAIRAGQGNEKLFF
TRBJ1-4 TRBV28 CASRSREKLFF
TRBJ2-4 TRBV4-1 CASSDVAGAKNIQYF
TRBJ1-3 TRBV4-1 CASSFVAGQQSSGNTIYF
TRBJ2-6 TRBV12-3/TRBV12-4 CASRLSGANVLTF
TRBJ1-2 TRBV19 CASSIGSGLYGYTF
TRBJ2-1 TRBV29-1 CSVEPSGGNEQFF
TRBJ2-3 TRBV5-1 CASSLDPASGGNTDTQYF
TRBJ2-6 TRBV11-2 CASSLDFRGSGANVLTF
TRBJ2-3 TRBV3-1/TRBV3-2 CASSQEGADTQYF
TRBJ2-1 TRBV30 CAWRHPTSSGRKNEQFF
TRBJ1-2 TRBV5-4 CASSWGGGYTF
TRBJ2-1 TRBV7-2 CASSSGGGPPHEQFF
TRBJ2-7 TRBV23-1 CASSRTGESYEQYF
TRBJ1-2 TRBV25-1 CASSEQNYGYTF
TRBJ2-2 TRBV6-4 CASRPRGGSGELFF
TRBJ1-1 TRBV6-2/TRBV6-3 CASSYEHNTEAFF
TRBJ1-6 TRBV28 CAGRTGNNSPLHF
TRBJ1-3 TRBV4-1 CASSDISGNTIYF
TRBJ2-1 TRBV7-9 CASSVTGFGDEQFF
TRBJ2-7 TRBV20-1 CSARGSYEQYF
TRBJ1-5 TRBV6-6 CASSYSVGQPQHF
TRBJ1-2 TRBV3-1/TRBV3-2 CASSQGWQTQDGYTF
TRBJ1-2 TRBV3-1/TRBV3-2 CASSYGQGMDGYTF
TRBJ2-3 TRBV7-3 CASSLTVGLAGGPTSDTQYF
TRBJ2-3 TRBV6-4 CASSDDPGTSGTQYF
TRBJ2-1 TRBV7-3 CASSYRQGAYNEQFF
TRBJ2-1 TRBV29-1 CSVGGLYNEQFF
TRBJ2-1 TRBV24-1 CATSDFLGEHRQFF
TRBJ1-1 TRBV7-2 CASSAGMNTEAFF
TRBJ1-2 TRBV5-1 CASNVLPGQGVGYTF
TRBJ2-1 TRBV19 CASSMGWASSEQFF
TRBJ1-3 TRBV27 CASSPDTSGNTIYF
TRBJ2-1 TRBV7-2 CASSQQSGGPPYNEQFF
TRBJ1-1 TRBV4-3 CASSQAVNTEAFF
TRBJ1-1 TRBV7-8 CASSLGGLTEAFF
TRBJ1-2 TRBV11-3 CASRERWYGYTF